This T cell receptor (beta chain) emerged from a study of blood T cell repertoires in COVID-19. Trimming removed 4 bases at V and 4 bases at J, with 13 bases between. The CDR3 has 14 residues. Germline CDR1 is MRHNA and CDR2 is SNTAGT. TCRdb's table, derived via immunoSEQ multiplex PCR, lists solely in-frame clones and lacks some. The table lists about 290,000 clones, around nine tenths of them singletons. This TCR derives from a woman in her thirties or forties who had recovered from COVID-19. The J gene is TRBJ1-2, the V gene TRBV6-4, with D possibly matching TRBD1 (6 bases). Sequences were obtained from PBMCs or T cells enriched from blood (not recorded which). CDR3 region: CASSVTGTGYGYTF. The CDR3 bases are TGTGCCAGCAGTGTTACAGGGACGGGCTATGGCTACACCTTC.